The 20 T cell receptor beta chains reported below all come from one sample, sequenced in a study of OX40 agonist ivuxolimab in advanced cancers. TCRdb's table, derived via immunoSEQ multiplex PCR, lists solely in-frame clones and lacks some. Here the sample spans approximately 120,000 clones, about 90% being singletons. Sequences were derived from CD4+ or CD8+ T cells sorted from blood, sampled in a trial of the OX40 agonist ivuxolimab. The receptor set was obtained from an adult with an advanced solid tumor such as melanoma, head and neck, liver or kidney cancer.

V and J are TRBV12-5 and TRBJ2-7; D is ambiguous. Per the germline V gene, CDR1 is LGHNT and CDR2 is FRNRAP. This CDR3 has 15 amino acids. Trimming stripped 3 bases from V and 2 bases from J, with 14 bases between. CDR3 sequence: CASGFTDVRTYEQYF. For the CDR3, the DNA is TGTGCTAGTGGTTTTACGGACGTAAGAACCTACGAGCAGTACTTC.

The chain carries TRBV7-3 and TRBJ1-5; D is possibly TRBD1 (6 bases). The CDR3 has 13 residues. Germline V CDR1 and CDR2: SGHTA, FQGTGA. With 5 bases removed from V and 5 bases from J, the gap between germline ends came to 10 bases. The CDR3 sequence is CASSRQADQPQHF. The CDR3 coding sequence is TGTGCCAGCAGCCGACAGGCTGATCAGCCCCAGCATTTT.

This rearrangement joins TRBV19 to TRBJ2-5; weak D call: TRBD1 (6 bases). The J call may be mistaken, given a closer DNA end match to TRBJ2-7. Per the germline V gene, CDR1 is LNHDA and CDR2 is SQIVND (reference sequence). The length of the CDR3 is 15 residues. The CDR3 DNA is TGTGCCAGTAGTATAGGTCCGGGACAACCCTACGAGCAGTACTTC. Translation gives CASSIGPGQPYEQYF.

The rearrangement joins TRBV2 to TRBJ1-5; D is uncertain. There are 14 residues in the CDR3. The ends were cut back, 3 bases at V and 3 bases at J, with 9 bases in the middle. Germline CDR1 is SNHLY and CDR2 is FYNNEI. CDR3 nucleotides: TGTGCCAGCAGTGAGACCCAGCCCAATCAGCCCCAGCATTTT. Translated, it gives CASSETQPNQPQHF. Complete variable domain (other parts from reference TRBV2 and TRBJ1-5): EPEVTQTPSHQVTQMGQEVILRCVPISNHLYFYWYRQILGQKVEFLVSFYNNEISEKSEIFDDQFSVERPDGSNFTLKIRSTKLEDSAMYFCASSETQPNQPQHFGDGTRLSIL.

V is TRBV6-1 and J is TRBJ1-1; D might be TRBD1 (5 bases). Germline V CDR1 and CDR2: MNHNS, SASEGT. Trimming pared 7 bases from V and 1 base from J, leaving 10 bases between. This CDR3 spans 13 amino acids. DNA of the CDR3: TGTGCCAGCACCCAAGGGGCGAACACTGAAGCTTTCTTT. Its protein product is CASTQGANTEAFF.

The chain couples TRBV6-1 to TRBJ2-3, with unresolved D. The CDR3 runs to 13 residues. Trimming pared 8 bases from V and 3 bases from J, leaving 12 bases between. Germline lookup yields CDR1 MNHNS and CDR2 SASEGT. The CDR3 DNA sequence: TGTGCCAGCGGTAGGACGGAGACAGATACGCAGTATTTT. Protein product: CASGRTETDTQYF.

The CDR3 is CASSPGLGNTIYF. CDR3 in DNA: TGTGCCAGCAGCCCGGGTCTTGGAAACACCATATATTTT. The V gene is TRBV7-2, the J gene TRBJ1-3; D remains unclear. Trimming left V 5 bases short and J 3 bases short, with 8 bases between. Per the germline V gene, CDR1 is SGHTA and CDR2 is FQGNSA. The CDR3 is made up of 13 amino acids. Drawing the rest from reference TRBV7-2 and TRBJ1-3, the complete variable domain is GAGVSQSPSNKVTEKGKDVELRCDPISGHTALYWYRQSLGQGLEFLIYFQGNSAPDKSGLPSDRFSAERTGGSVSTLTIQRTQQEDSAVYLCASSPGLGNTIYFGEGSWLTVV.

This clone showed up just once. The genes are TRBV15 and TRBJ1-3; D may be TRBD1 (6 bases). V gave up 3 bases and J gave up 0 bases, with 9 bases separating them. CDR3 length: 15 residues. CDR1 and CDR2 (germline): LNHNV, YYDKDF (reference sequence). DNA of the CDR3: TGTGCCACCAGCAGGGACAGTGCCTCTGGAAACACCATATATTTT. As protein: CATSRDSASGNTIYF.

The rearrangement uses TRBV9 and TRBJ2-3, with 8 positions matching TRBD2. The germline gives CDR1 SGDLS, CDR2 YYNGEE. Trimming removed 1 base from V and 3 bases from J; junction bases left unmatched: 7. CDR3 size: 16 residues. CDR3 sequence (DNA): TGTGCCAGCAGCGTAAGACGGGAGGGCCGGACAGATACGCAGTATTTT. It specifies CASSVRREGRTDTQYF. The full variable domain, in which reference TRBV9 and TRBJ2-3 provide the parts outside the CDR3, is DSGVTQTPKHLITATGQRVTLRCSPRSGDLSVYWYQQSLDQGLQFLIQYYNGEERAKGNILERFSAQQFPDLHSELNLSSLELGDSALYFCASSVRREGRTDTQYFGPGTRLTVL.

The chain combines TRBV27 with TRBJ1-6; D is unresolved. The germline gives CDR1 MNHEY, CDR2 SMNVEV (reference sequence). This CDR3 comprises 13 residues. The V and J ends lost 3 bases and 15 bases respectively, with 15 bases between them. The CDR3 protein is CASSFSGRSNLHF. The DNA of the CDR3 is TGTGCCAGCAGTTTCAGCGGCAGGTCCAACCTCCACTTT.

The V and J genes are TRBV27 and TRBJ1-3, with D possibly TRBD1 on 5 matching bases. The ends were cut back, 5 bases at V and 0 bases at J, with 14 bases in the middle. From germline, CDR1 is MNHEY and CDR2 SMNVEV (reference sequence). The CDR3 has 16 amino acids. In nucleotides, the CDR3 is TGTGCCAGCAGTCCAACAGGTGGACTCTCTGGAAACACCATATATTTT. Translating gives CASSPTGGLSGNTIYF.

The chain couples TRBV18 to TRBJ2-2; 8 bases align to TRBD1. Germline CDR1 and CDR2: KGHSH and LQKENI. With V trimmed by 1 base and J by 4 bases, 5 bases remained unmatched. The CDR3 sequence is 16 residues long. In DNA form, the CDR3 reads TGTGCCAGCTCACCACAACAGGGGGACGGCACCGGGGAGCTGTTTTTT. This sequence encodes CASSPQQGDGTGELFF. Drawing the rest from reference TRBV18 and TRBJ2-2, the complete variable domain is NAGVMQNPRHLVRRRGQEARLRCSPMKGHSHVYWYRQLPEEGLKFMVYLQKENIIDESGMPKERFSAEFPKEGPSILRIQQVVRGDSAAYFCASSPQQGDGTGELFFGEGSRLTVL.

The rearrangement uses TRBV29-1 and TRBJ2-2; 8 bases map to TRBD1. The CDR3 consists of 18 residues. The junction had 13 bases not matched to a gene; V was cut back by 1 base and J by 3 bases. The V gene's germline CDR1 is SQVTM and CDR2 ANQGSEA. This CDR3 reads CSVEVHPRTGIYTGELFF. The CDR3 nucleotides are TGCAGCGTTGAAGTGCATCCTAGGACAGGGATATACACCGGGGAGCTGTTTTTT.

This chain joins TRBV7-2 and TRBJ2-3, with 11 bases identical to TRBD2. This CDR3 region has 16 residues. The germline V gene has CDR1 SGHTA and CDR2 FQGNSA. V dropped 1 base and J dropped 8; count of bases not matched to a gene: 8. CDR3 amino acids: CASSLVASGGIITQYF. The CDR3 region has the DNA TGTGCCAGCAGCTTAGTGGCTAGCGGGGGGATAATTACGCAGTATTTT.

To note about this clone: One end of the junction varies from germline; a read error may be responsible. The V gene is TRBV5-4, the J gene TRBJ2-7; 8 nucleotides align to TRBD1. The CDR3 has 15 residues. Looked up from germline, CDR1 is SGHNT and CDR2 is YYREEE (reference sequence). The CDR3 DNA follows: TGCGCCAGCAGCCAAGACCGCGGACAGGGCTACGAGCAGTACTTC. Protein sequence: CASSQDRGQGYEQYF.

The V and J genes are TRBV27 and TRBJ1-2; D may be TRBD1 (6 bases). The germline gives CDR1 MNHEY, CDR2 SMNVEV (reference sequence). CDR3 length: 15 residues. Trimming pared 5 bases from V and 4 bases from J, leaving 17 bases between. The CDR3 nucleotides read TGTGCCAGCAGTCAAACAGGGATCCCCTCCTATGGCTACACCTTC. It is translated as CASSQTGIPSYGYTF.

The CDR3 DNA reads TGTGCCAGCAGTTCCGGGACAGGGAGCTCCTACGAGCAGTACTTC. It yields the protein CASSSGTGSSYEQYF. This sequence joins TRBV6-6 and TRBJ2-7; 9 nucleotides align to TRBD1. The CDR3 loop spans 15 amino acids. Germline values: CDR1 MNHNY, CDR2 SVGAGI (reference sequence). Trimming removed 4 bases from V and 0 bases from J; junction bases left unmatched: 4.

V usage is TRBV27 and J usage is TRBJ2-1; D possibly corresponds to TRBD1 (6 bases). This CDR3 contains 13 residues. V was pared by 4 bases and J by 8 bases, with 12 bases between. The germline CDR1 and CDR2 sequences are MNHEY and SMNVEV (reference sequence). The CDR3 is CASSYQGWDEQFF. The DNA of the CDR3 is TGTGCCAGCAGTTACCAGGGGTGGGATGAGCAGTTCTTC.

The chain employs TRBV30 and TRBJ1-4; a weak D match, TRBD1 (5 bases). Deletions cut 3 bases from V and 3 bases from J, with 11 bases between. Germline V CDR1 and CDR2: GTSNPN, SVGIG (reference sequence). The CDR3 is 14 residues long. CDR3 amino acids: CAWREKGANEKLFF. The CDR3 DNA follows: TGTGCCTGGAGGGAAAAAGGGGCTAATGAAAAACTGTTTTTT.

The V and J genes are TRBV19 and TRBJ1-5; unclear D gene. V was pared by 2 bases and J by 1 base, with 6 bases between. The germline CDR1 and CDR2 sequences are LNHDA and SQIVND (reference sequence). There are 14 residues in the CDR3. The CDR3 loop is CASSITNSNQPQHF. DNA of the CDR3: TGTGCCAGTAGTATAACGAACAGCAATCAGCCCCAGCATTTT.